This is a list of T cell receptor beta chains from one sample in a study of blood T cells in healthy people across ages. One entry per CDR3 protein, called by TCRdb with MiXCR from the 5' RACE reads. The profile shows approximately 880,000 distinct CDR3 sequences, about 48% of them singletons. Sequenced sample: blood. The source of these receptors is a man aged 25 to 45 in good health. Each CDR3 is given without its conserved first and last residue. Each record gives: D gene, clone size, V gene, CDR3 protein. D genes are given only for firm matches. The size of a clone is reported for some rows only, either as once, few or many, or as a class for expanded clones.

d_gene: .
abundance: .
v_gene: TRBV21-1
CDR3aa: ASSKSVGTGFRSPPH

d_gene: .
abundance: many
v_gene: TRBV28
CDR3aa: AVEDSTYEQY

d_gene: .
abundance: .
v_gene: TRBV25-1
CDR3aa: ASTPDGSYNSPLH

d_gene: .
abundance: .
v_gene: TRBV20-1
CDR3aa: SASPSSGREQY

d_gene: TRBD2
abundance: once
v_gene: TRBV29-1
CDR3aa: SVTSGGNLEQY

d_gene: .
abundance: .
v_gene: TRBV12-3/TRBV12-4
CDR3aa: ARQLQLYNEQF

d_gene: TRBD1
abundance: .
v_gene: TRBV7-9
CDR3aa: ASSTAGGRETQY

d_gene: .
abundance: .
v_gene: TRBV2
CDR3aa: ASRVTVIEQY

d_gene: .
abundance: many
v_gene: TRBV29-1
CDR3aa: SVEGPQVRGSTDTQY

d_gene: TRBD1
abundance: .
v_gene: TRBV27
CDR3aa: ASSLRDRTGELF

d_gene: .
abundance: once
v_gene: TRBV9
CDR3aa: ASSGRGANSPLH

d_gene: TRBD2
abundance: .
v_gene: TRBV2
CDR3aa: ASSELAGTDEQF